This T cell receptor (beta chain) was profiled in a study of blood T cell repertoires in COVID-19. Across the study: Donors in the United States, Italy and Spain gave samples during acute or convalescent COVID-19. Nucleic acid was either cDNA or gDNA, and it came from T cells, B-cell-depleted T cells, or PBMCs.

V dropped 7 bases and J dropped 7; count of bases not matched to a gene: 7. The CDR3 is made up of 14 amino acids. Germline V gene data show CDR1 as SNHLY and CDR2 as FYNNEI. In the study's own analysis: Using reference gene primer amplification, nucleated cell counts were estimated. TCRdb keeps only in-frame clones here, not all; method: immunoSEQ multiplex PCR. For V, J and clone size, that table is used; D and trimming come from the DNA. The repertoire includes some 140,000 clones, around 79% of them detected once, and approximately 3.5% sits in the top ten. The sequence came from a man between 60 and 70 years old with acute or convalescent COVID-19. The sample comprised peripheral blood. The J gene is TRBJ1-2, the V gene TRBV2, with 12 bases matching TRBD1. CDR3 residues: CASTPGTGGAGYTF. As DNA, the CDR3 is TGTGCCAGCACCCCAGGGACAGGGGGCGCTGGCTACACCTTC.